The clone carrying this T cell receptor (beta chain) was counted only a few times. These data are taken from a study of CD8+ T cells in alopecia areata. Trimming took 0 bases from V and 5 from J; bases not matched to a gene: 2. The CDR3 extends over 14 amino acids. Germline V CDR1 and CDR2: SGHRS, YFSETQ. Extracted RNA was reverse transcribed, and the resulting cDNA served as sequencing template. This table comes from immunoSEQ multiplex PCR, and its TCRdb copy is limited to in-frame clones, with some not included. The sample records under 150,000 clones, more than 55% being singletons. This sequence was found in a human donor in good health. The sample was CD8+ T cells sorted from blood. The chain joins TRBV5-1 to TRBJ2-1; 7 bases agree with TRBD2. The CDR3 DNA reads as TGCGCCAGCAGCTTGGCTAGCGGTCACAATGAGCAGTTCTTC. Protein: CASSLASGHNEQFF.